The TCR beta chain under discussion was sequenced for a study of T cells in Graves' hyperthyroidism and ophthalmopathy. Study results and caveats: Most clonotypes expanded in thyroid above 0.001 were likewise present in blood.

RNA transcripts served as the template for amplifying TCR beta CDR3 regions. HTBI primers were employed in a first-round RT-PCR of the TCR CDR3. TCRdb analysed the multiplex PCR reads with MiXCR anew, one entry per CDR3 protein. The table lists 550,000 to 800,000 distinct CDR3 sequences, around a sixth of them singletons. This clonotype was counted ten times or more. Its specificity is not known. The V gene end was trimmed by 8 bases and the J gene end by 4 bases; junction bases not matched to a gene: 7. Germline V gene lookup returns CDR1 MDHEN and CDR2 SYDVKM. This CDR3 has 15 amino acids. The origin of this receptor is a man between 50 and 59 years old with Graves' hyperthyroidism. Sequenced sample: blood. The chain employs TRBV28 and TRBJ2-7; 14 bases are shared with TRBD2. CDR3 protein: CASGGLAGVRYEQYF. The CDR3 DNA reads as TGTGCCAGCGGGGGACTAGCGGGAGTAAGGTACGAGCAGTACTTC.